These 20 T cell receptor beta chains were sequenced from one sample in a study of shared clonotypes between healthy human individuals. TCRdb's copy holds only in-frame clones and misses some; the assay was immunoSEQ multiplex PCR. Of roughly 2,500,000 clones in the sample, over 85% were seen once. Sequencing used naive CD4+ T cells from PBMCs. Subset noted: CD45RA+ positively selected. These receptors were taken from a man between 18 and 29 years old in good health. Some clones in this sample may be carry-over from other donors' samples.

The chain couples TRBV6-5 to TRBJ2-5, with D maybe TRBD2 (5 bases). The V and J ends lost 4 bases and 3 bases respectively, with 15 bases between them. Germline CDR1 reads MNHEY; CDR2 reads SVGAGI. The CDR3 runs 15 residues. The CDR3 reads CASSSVGRDKETQYF. The CDR3 DNA follows: TGTGCCAGCAGTTCGGTCGGACGGGATAAAGAGACCCAGTACTTC.

This clone was observed a few times. J is TRBJ1-2 and V is TRBV28; D is ambiguous. The length of the CDR3 is 13 residues. Germline V gives CDR1 MDHEN, CDR2 SYDVKM. Trimming removed 6 bases from V and 7 bases from J, with 15 bases in between. The CDR3 region is CASRHPLSGGYTF. The DNA for the CDR3 is TGTGCCAGCAGACACCCTCTCTCGGGTGGCTACACCTTC.

This clone was observed once. V and J are TRBV4-2 and TRBJ2-1; 8 nucleotides match TRBD2. This CDR3 is 15 amino acids long. After removal of 4 bases from V and 5 bases from J, the junction contained 7 bases not matched to a gene. The germline V gene encodes CDR1 LGHNA and CDR2 YNFKEQ. CDR3 amino acids: CASSLIAGTHNEQFF. DNA for the CDR3: TGTGCCAGCAGCCTCATAGCGGGGACCCACAATGAGCAGTTCTTC.

The chain carries TRBV11-3 and TRBJ2-5, with D perhaps TRBD2 (5 bases). The tail of the sequence fits TRBJ2-7 better, so the J call may be wrong. From germline, CDR1 is SGHNT and CDR2 YENEEA. The length of the CDR3 is 14 residues. The CDR3 coding sequence is TGTGCCAGCAGCTTAGTCGGGGATTACTACGAGCAGTACTTC. As protein: CASSLVGDYYEQYF.

V is TRBV29-1 and J is TRBJ2-1, with 8 positions matching TRBD1. CDR1 is SQVTM and CDR2 is ANQGSEA in the germline V gene. This CDR3 is built from 14 residues. V shed 4 bases, J shed 5 bases, and the junction held 7 bases outside the gene matches. The CDR3 is CSVVVQGVHNEQFF. CDR3 sequence (DNA): TGCAGCGTTGTGGTACAGGGGGTACACAATGAGCAGTTCTTC.

The chain recombines TRBV13 with TRBJ2-7, with 8 bases aligning to TRBD1. The CDR3 runs 15 residues. V dropped 5 bases and J dropped 1; count of bases not matched to a gene: 7. CDR1 is PRHDT, CDR2 FYEKMQ, per germline (reference sequence). The CDR3: CASSPRTGSSYEQYF. The CDR3, as DNA: TGTGCCAGCAGCCCTAGGACAGGGTCGTCCTACGAGCAGTACTTC.

The chain employs TRBV6-6 and TRBJ2-7; TRBD1 matches at 9 bases. This CDR3 spans 15 amino acids. The germline CDR1 and CDR2 sequences are MNHNY and SVGAGI (reference sequence). The junction had 10 bases not matched to a gene; V was cut back by 7 bases and J by 3 bases. The CDR3 DNA reads as TGTGCCAGCATCGCGACAGGGGGGCCAAGCTACGAGCAGTACTTC. It yields the protein CASIATGGPSYEQYF.

There are a few counts of this clone. This chain joins TRBV7-9 and TRBJ2-7, with D hard to call. Germline CDR1 reads SEHNR; CDR2 reads FQNEAQ (reference sequence). The ends were cut back, 5 bases at V and 0 bases at J, with 11 bases in the middle. This CDR3 contains 14 residues. The CDR3 reads CASSPDGYSYEQYF. CDR3 nucleotides: TGTGCCAGCAGCCCAGACGGGTACTCCTACGAGCAGTACTTC.

The rearrangement uses TRBV5-4 and TRBJ2-1; the D gene is possibly TRBD1 (7 bases). The V gene's germline CDR1 is SGHNT and CDR2 YYREEE (reference sequence). V was cut by 4 bases and J by 6 bases, with 23 bases left in between. This CDR3 spans 17 amino acids. This CDR3 reads CASSKKSGGRGANEQFF. Written as DNA, the CDR3 is TGTGCCAGCAGCAAAAAGTCAGGGGGGAGAGGGGCCAATGAGCAGTTCTTC. The full variable domain, with the rest looked up from reference TRBV5-4 and TRBJ2-1, is ETGVTQSPTHLIKTRGQQVTLRCSSQSGHNTVSWYQQALGQGPQFIFQYYREEENGRGNFPPRFSGLQFPNYSSELNVNALELDDSALYLCASSKKSGGRGANEQFFGPGTRLTVL.

The CDR3 DNA is TGTGCCAGCAGCTTAAGAGCGGGAGTAGATACGCAGTATTTT. This gives the protein CASSLRAGVDTQYF. The genes are TRBV7-3 and TRBJ2-3, with 8 nucleotides matching TRBD2. CDR1 and CDR2 (germline): SGHTA, FQGTGA. CDR3 size: 14 residues. V dropped 1 base and J dropped 5; count of bases not matched to a gene: 2.

The chain couples TRBV7-2 to TRBJ2-2; 11 bases agree with TRBD2. The V gene end was trimmed by 5 bases and the J gene end by 3 bases; junction bases not matched to a gene: 8. Germline loops: CDR1 SGHTA, CDR2 FQGNSA. This CDR3 is 17 amino acids long. CDR3 bases: TGTGCCAGCAGCATTACTAGCGGGAGTTTTTACACCGGGGAGCTGTTTTTT. Translation: CASSITSGSFYTGELFF.

A single count supports this clone. The chain links TRBV6-6 to TRBJ1-2; D perhaps matches TRBD1 (6 bases). This CDR3 region has 15 residues. The ends were cut back, 0 bases at V and 2 bases at J, with 10 bases in the middle. In germline, CDR1 is MNHNY, CDR2 SVGAGI (reference sequence). The CDR3 DNA sequence: TGTGCCAGCAGTTACTCGTTGGACAGAAACTATGGCTACACCTTC. Protein: CASSYSLDRNYGYTF.

The V gene is TRBV28, the J gene TRBJ2-1; 8 bases fit TRBD1. Per germline, CDR1 MDHEN and CDR2 SYDVKM. The CDR3 is 12 residues long. V lost 1 base, J lost 16 bases, and 6 bases stayed unmatched. CDR3 bases: TGTGCCAGCAGTTTATTGTCCGGACAGGGATTCTTC. It codes for CASSLLSGQGFF.

This sequence joins TRBV6-5 and TRBJ2-7; 10 nucleotides line up with TRBD1. V shed 6 bases, J shed 2 bases, and the junction held 4 bases outside the gene matches. CDR1 MNHEY and CDR2 SVGAGI come from the germline V gene. The CDR3 contains 14 residues. The CDR3 bases are TGTGCCAGCAGGCGGGGACAGGGGACCTACGAGCAGTACTTC. Protein sequence: CASRRGQGTYEQYF.

This clone showed up just once. This chain connects TRBV7-2 to TRBJ2-7, with D perhaps TRBD2 (6 bases). Trimming removed 5 bases from V and 6 bases from J, with 20 bases in between. The CDR3 loop spans 15 amino acids. Germline loops: CDR1 SGHTA, CDR2 FQGNSA. The CDR3 loop is CASSPPSAGVLEQYF. DNA for the CDR3: TGTGCCAGCAGCCCTCCTTCAGCGGGTGTGCTCGAGCAGTACTTC.

In this sample, this clone turned up once. The chain employs TRBV5-1 and TRBJ2-1, with 7 bases fitting TRBD1. V dropped 0 bases and J dropped 9; count of bases not matched to a gene: 9. The germline V gene has CDR1 SGHRS and CDR2 YFSETQ. The CDR3 sequence is 15 residues long. CDR3 DNA sequence: TGCGCCAGCAGCTTGGGTACTCTACAGGGGAGTGAGCAGTTCTTC. Translating it yields CASSLGTLQGSEQFF.

The V and J genes are TRBV10-3 and TRBJ2-1; D is uncertain. Trimming shortened V by 3 bases and J by 4 bases, and 16 bases separated the two germline ends. Germline lookup yields CDR1 ENHRY and CDR2 SYGVKD. The CDR3 sequence is 16 residues long. CDR3 amino acids: CAISDDGSNHYNEQFF. The CDR3 DNA reads as TGTGCCATCAGTGACGACGGCAGCAACCATTACAATGAGCAGTTCTTC.

The V call is TRBV11-3, the J call TRBJ2-5; possible D gene TRBD1, 6 bases. The V gene lost 10 bases and the J gene lost 7 bases, with 13 bases spanning the gap. This CDR3 is 11 amino acids long. Germline V gives CDR1 SGHNT, CDR2 YENEEA. The chain's CDR3 is CANREFVTQYF. CDR3 coding DNA: TGTGCCAACAGGGAGTTTGTGACCCAGTACTTC.

As for this clone: This specimen includes other DNA sequences encoding the same CDR3. The chain has TRBV7-6 and TRBJ2-7, with 8 bases fitting TRBD1. Germline V lookup: CDR1 SGHVS, CDR2 FNYEAQ. This CDR3 is built from 13 residues. The junction had 3 bases not matched to a gene; V was cut back by 5 bases and J by 3 bases. The CDR3 loop reads CASSPGQGYEQYF. Written as DNA, the CDR3 is TGTGCCAGCAGCCCCGGACAGGGCTACGAGCAGTACTTC.

The chain couples TRBV5-6 to TRBJ2-7, with a possible D match to TRBD2 (5 bases). Trimming took 1 base from V and 4 from J, leaving 18 bases between them. This CDR3 is built from 16 residues. From germline, CDR1 is SGHDT and CDR2 YYEEEE. This CDR3 is CASSLYGLSNLYEQYF. CDR3 bases: TGTGCCAGCAGCTTGTATGGACTTTCAAACTTGTACGAGCAGTACTTC.